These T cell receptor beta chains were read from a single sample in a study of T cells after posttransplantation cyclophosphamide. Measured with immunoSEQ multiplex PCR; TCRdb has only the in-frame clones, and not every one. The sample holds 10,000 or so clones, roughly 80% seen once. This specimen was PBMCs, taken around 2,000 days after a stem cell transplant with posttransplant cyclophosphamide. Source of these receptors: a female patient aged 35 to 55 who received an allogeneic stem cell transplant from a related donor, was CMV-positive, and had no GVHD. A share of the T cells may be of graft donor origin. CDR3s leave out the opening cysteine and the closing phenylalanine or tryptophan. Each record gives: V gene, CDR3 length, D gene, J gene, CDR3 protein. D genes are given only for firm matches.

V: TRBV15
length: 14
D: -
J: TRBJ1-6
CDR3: ATSSSRETVYSPLH

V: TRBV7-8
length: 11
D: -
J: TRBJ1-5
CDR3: ASSLGGAQPQH

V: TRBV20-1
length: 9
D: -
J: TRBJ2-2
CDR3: SVTAGGELF

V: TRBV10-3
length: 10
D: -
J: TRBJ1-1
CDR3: AIRDSNTEAF

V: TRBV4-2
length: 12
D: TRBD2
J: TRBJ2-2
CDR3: ASSATSATGELF

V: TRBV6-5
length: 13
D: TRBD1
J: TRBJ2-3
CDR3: ASSPGTGRTDTQY

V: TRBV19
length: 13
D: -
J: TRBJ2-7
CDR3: ASSITPRRSSEQY

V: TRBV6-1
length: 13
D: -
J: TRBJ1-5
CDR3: ASSEDRTRNQPQH

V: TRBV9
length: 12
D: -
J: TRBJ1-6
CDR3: ASSAQAGNSPLH

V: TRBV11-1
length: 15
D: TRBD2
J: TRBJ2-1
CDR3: ASSLALAGGHNNEQF

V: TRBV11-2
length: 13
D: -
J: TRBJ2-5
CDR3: ASSLGRGGQETQY

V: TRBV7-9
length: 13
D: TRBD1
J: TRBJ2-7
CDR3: ASRYPGQGIDEQY

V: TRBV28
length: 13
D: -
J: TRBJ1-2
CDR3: ASSLLEGWNYGYT

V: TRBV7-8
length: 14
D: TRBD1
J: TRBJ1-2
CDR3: ASSMSEGGAYYGYT

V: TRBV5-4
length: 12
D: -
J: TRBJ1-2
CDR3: ASSADKRFGGYT

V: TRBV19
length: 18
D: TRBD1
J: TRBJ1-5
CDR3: ASSIGDRGQPAGSNQPQH

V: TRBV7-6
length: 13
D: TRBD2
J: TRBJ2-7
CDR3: ASSLVSGGEYEQY

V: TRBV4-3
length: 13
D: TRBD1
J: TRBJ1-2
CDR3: ASSLGDDRGQGYT

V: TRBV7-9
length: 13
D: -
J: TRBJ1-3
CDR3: ASSLPAAGGNTIY

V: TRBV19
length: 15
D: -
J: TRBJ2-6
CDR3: ASIPHATGNGANVLT

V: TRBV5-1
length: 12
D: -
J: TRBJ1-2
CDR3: ASSLRGGVDGYT

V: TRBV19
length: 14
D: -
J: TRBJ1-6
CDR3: ASSPRGSSYNSPLH

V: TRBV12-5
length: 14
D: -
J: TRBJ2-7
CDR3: ASGLAMGALGYEQY

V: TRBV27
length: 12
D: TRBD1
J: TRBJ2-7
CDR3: ASSLGTGVNEQY

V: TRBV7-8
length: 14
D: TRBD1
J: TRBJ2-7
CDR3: ASSLAGDRRPYEQY

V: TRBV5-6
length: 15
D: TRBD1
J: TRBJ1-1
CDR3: ASSLPRTGSMNTEAF

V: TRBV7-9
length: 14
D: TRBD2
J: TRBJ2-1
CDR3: ASRSSGGRPYNEQF

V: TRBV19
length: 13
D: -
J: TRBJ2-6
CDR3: ASTLLPAGANVLT

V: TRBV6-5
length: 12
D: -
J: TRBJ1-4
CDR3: ASRLFATNEKLF

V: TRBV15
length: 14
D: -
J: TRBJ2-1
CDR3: ATSRGRGITYNEQF

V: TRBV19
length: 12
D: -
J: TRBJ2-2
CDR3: AGSLGDGIGELF

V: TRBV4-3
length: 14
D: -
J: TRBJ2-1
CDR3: ASSQGWNFGADEQF

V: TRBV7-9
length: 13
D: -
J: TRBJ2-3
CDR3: ASTPARGAKDTQY

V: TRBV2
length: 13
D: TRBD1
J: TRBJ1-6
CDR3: ASSEGSGTGSPLH

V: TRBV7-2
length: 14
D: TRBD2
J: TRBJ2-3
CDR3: ASSLEWRGGRDTQY

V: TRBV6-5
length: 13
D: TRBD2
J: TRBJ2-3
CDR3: ASSPSGGSTDTQY

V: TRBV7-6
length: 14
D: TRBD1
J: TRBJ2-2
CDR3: ASSLGTGGNTGELF

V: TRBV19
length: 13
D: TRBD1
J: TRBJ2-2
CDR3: ASRQGAGVTGELF

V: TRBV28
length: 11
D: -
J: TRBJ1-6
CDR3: ASKKGGNSPLH

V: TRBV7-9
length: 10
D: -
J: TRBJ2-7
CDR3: ASSYISGEQY